This T cell receptor (beta chain) was sequenced in a study of cytomegalovirus exposure and HLA in healthy donors. V was clipped by 5 bases and J by 5 bases, with 18 bases between them. This CDR3 has 16 residues. Germline V CDR1 and CDR2: MNHEY, SMNVEV (reference sequence). This PCR relied on a set of 60 Vbeta primers and 13 Jbeta primers. The method was immunoSEQ multiplex PCR; TCRdb's version includes in-frame clones alone and lacks a portion of them. The repertoire includes about 190,000 clones, about 80% of them detected once, and about 1.9% sits in the top ten. Source material: PBMCs. The rearrangement joins TRBV27 to TRBJ2-2; a possible D gene is TRBD1 (6 bases). The receptor was derived from a woman between 18 and 29 years old in good health and CMV-seropositive. The CDR3 loop is CASSETRGGRTGELFF. DNA of the CDR3: TGTGCCAGCAGTGAAACCCGAGGGGGTCGGACCGGGGAGCTGTTTTTT.